This T cell receptor (beta chain) was recovered during a study of long-term antiretroviral therapy in people with HIV. The immunoSEQ assay was v3.0, run at survey level. Sequencing aimed to cover roughly 40,000-50,000 T-cell genomes per sample. Profiling relied on immunoSEQ multiplex PCR, and the TCRdb table lists in-frame clones only, not all of them. The table includes some 20,000 clones, around 80% detected once. V was pared by 6 bases and J by 3 bases, with 6 bases of the junction left unmatched. Germline V gene sequence: CDR1 MNHNS, CDR2 SASEGT. CDR3 length: 14 residues. Comments on this clone: Its target is unknown.

The study, taken as a whole, reports: ART adherence, viral resistance and therapy changes went undocumented. Transplant donor controls retained higher diversity, though diversity increased after ART.

The input for sequencing was unsorted PBMCs, taken 2.9 years after starting antiretroviral therapy. This receptor was taken from a woman in her twenties or thirties with HIV. The chain combines TRBV6-1 with TRBJ2-7, with 9 bases that match TRBD1. CDR3: CASRIGQGNYEQYV. CDR3 sequence (DNA): TGTGCCAGCAGAATAGGACAGGGGAACTACGAGCAGTACGTC.